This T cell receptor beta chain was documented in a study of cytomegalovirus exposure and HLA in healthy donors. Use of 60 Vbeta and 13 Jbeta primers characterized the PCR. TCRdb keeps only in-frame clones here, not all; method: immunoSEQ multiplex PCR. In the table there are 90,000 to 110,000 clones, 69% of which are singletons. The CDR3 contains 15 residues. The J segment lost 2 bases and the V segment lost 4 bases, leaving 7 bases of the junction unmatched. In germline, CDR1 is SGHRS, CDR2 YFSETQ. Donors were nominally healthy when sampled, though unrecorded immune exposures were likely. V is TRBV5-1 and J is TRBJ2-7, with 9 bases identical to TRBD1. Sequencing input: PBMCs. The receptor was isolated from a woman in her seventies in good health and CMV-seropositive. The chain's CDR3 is CASSPGTGLTYEQYF. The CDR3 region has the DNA TGCGCCAGCAGCCCGGGGACAGGGCTTACCTACGAGCAGTACTTC.